This record covers a single TCR beta chain. Its specificity is unknown. This entry belongs to a study of T cells after yellow fever vaccination. General observations from the study: The study noted that FACS-sorted repertoires could contain abundant clonotypes contaminating from the bulk population.

Germline V CDR1 and CDR2: WNHNN, SYGVQD (reference sequence). The V end was cut by 8 bases, the J end by 2 bases, with 10 bases between. The CDR3 loop spans 12 amino acids. Generation of TCR cDNA used 5'RACE template switching (which added a universal primer site and UMIs). TCRdb reprocessed the 5' RACE reads via MiXCR and lists one record per CDR3 protein. The sample has around 100,000 distinct CDR3 sequences; roughly 8.9% are singletons. The receptor comes from a man aged 30 to 45 who received the YFV17D yellow fever vaccine. The gene calls are TRBV10-1 and TRBJ2-7, with no clear D. The specimen was CD8+ T cells sorted from PBMCs, collected 45 days after the yellow fever booster vaccination. The CDR3 DNA is TGCGCCAGCCGAGGTACCCCCTACGAGCAGTACTTC. Residues: CASRGTPYEQYF.